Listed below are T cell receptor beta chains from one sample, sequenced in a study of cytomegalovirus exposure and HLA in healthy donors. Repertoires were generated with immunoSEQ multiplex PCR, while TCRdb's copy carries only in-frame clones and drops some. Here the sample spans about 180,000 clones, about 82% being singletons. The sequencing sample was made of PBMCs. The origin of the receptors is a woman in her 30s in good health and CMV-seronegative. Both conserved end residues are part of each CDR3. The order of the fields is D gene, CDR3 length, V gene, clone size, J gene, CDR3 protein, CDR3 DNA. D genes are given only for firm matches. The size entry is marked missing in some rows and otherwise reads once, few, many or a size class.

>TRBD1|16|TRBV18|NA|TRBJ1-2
CASSPNLRQGNYGYTF
TGTGCCAGCTCACCCAACTTAAGACAGGGGAACTATGGCTACACCTTC
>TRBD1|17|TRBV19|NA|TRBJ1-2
CASSLDGTANSNYGYTF
TGTGCCAGTAGTTTAGACGGGACAGCAAACTCTAACTATGGCTACACCTTC
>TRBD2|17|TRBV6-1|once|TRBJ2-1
CASSAQRGAKNLNEQFF
TGTGCCAGCAGTGCCCAGCGGGGGGCTAAAAATCTCAATGAGCAGTTCTTC
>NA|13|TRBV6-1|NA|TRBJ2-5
CASTARAQETQYF
TGTGCCAGCACGGCGAGGGCCCAAGAGACCCAGTACTTC
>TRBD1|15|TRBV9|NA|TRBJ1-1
CASSAEGAANTEAFF
TGTGCCAGCAGCGCCGAGGGGGCCGCGAACACTGAAGCTTTCTTT
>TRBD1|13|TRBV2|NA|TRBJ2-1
CASSLGQGTEQFF
TGTGCCAGCAGCCTGGGACAGGGCACTGAGCAGTTCTTC
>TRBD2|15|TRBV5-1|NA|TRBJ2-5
CASSQGLAGRETQYF
TGCGCCAGCAGCCAGGGACTAGCGGGGAGGGAGACCCAGTACTTC
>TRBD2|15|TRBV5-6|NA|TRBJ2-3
CASSWGLAGGDTQYF
TGTGCCAGCAGTTGGGGACTAGCGGGGGGAGATACGCAGTATTTT
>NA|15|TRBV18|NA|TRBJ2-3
CASSPVTTSTDTQYF
TGTGCCAGCTCACCGGTGACAACTAGCACAGATACGCAGTATTTT
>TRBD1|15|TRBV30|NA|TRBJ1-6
CAWSPGTGFNSPLHF
TGTGCCTGGAGTCCAGGGACAGGATTCAATTCACCCCTCCACTTT
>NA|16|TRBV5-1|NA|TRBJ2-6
CASSLPGKAGANVLTF
TGCGCCAGCAGTCTCCCAGGGAAGGCTGGGGCCAACGTCCTGACTTTC
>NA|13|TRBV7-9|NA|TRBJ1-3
CASSLATVSTIYF
TGTGCCAGCAGCTTAGCGACAGTGTCCACCATATATTTT
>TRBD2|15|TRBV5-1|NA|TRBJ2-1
CASSLAGGLGNEQFF
TGCGCCAGCAGCTTGGCCGGGGGACTAGGCAATGAGCAGTTCTTC
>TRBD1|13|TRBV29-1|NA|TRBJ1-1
CSVGTDPGGEAFF
TGCAGCGTGGGGACAGACCCTGGGGGTGAAGCTTTCTTT
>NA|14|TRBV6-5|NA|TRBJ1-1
CASSLLRALTEAFF
TGTGCCAGCAGTCTACTCAGGGCCCTCACTGAAGCTTTCTTT
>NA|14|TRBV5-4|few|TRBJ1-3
CASSDTSAGNTIYF
TGTGCCAGCAGCGATACAAGTGCTGGAAACACCATATATTTT
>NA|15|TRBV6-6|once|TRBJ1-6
CASSYSQLYNSPLHF
TGTGCCAGCAGTTACTCGCAACTATATAATTCACCCCTCCACTTT
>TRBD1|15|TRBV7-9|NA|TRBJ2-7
CASSIPGGRNAEQYF
TGTGCCAGCAGCATCCCAGGGGGCAGAAATGCCGAGCAGTACTTC
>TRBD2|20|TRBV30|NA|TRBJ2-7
CAWSRPGPTTLAGGHYEQYF
TGTGCCTGGAGTCGCCCCGGACCGACTACTCTAGCGGGGGGGCACTACGAGCAGTACTTC
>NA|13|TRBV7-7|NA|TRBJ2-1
CASSLAADWEQFF
TGTGCCAGCAGCTTGGCTGCTGACTGGGAGCAGTTCTTC
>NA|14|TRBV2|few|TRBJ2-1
CASSDPSLNNEQFF
TGTGCCAGCAGTGATCCTTCACTCAACAATGAGCAGTTCTTC
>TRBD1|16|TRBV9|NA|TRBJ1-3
CASSVGQAYSGNTIYF
TGTGCCAGCAGCGTGGGACAGGCCTACTCTGGAAACACCATATATTTT
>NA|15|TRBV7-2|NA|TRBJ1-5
CASSLTADSNQPQHF
TGTGCCAGCAGCTTAACAGCGGACAGTAATCAGCCCCAGCATTTT
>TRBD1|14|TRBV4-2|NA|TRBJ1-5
CASSPGQGNQPQHF
TGTGCCAGCAGCCCTGGACAGGGAAATCAGCCCCAGCATTTT
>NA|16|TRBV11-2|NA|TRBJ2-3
CASSQQGGDPSDTQYF
TGTGCCAGCAGCCAGCAAGGGGGGGACCCGTCAGATACGCAGTATTTT
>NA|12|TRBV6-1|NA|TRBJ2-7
CASSQMFYEQYF
TGTGCCAGCAGTCAAATGTTCTACGAGCAGTACTTC
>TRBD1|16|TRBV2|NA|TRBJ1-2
CASSPTQRTGKDGYTF
TGTGCCAGCAGCCCGACCCAAAGGACAGGGAAGGATGGCTACACCTTC
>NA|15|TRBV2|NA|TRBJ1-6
CASSDPGLSNSPLHF
TGTGCCAGCAGTGATCCAGGACTGAGTAATTCACCCCTCCACTTT
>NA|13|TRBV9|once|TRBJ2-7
CASSVGSSYEQYF
TGTGCCAGCAGCGTAGGCAGCTCCTACGAGCAGTACTTC
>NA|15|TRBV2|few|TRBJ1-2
CASSEGQGRNYGYTF
TGTGCCAGCAGTGAAGGTCAGGGAAGGAACTATGGCTACACCTTC
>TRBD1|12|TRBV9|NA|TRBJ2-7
CASGQGLYEQYF
TGTGCCAGCGGACAGGGTCTTTACGAGCAGTACTTC
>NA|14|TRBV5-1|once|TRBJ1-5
CASSLQGAQEPQHF
TGCGCCAGCAGCTTACAGGGAGCCCAAGAGCCCCAGCATTTT
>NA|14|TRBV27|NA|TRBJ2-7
CASSPTHRSYEQYF
TGTGCCAGCAGTCCAACACACCGCTCCTACGAGCAGTACTTC
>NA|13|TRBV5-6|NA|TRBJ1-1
CASSWSGKTEAFF
TGTGCCAGCAGCTGGTCGGGGAAGACTGAAGCTTTCTTT
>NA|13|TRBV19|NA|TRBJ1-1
CASSLSRDTEAFF
TGTGCCAGTAGTCTCAGCCGGGACACTGAAGCTTTCTTT
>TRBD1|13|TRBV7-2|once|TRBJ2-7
CASSPDRGSVQYF
TGTGCCAGCAGCCCGGACAGGGGTTCGGTGCAGTACTTC
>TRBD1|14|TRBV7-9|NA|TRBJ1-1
CASSSNRGRAEAFF
TGTGCCAGCAGCTCCAACAGGGGGCGAGCTGAAGCTTTCTTT
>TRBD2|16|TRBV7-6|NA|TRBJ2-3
CASSSRRDGGSDTQYF
TGTGCCAGCAGCTCCCGCAGGGACGGGGGGTCGGATACGCAGTATTTT
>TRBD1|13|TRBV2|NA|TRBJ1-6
CACTYRGGRPLHF
TGTGCCTGCACTTACAGGGGGGGTCGCCCCCTCCACTTT
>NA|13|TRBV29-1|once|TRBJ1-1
CSVEGVTGTEAFF
TGCAGCGTTGAAGGAGTAACGGGAACTGAAGCTTTCTTT